This is a list of T cell receptor beta chains from one sample in a study of OX40 agonist ivuxolimab in advanced cancers. Profiled with immunoSEQ multiplex PCR; TCRdb holds only in-frame clones, not every one. The sample holds 11,000 or so clones, 77% seen once. The specimen was CD4+ or CD8+ T cells sorted from blood, collected in a trial of the OX40 agonist ivuxolimab. The source is an adult with an advanced solid tumor such as melanoma, head and neck, liver or kidney cancer. Both conserved end residues are part of each CDR3. D genes are given only for firm matches. Expanded clones get a size class; other rows say once, few or many, or leave the size out.

CDR3aa | CDR3nt | j_gene | v_gene | abundance | d_gene
CASSYSPDRAYEQYF | TGTGCCAGCAGTTACTCTCCGGACAGGGCCTACGAGCAGTACTTC | TRBJ2-7 | TRBV6-5 | - | TRBD1
CASSLLDGMNTEAFF | TGCGCCAGCAGCTTGTTAGACGGGATGAACACTGAAGCTTTCTTT | TRBJ1-1 | TRBV5-1 | - | -
CASRRRTYDQPQHF | TGTGCCAGTAGAAGGCGCACCTATGATCAGCCCCAGCATTTT | TRBJ1-5 | TRBV19 | - | -
CASSVEFNPAYEQYF | TGTGCCAGCAGCGTAGAATTTAACCCAGCCTACGAGCAGTACTTC | TRBJ2-7 | TRBV9 | few | -
CAISVAGGSYEQYF | TGTGCCATCAGTGTAGCGGGAGGGTCCTACGAGCAGTACTTC | TRBJ2-7 | TRBV2 | - | TRBD2
CASSLFGDSGYTF | TGTGCCAGCAGCCTTTTCGGGGATTCCGGCTACACCTTC | TRBJ1-2 | TRBV27 | once | -
CASSQDPSWGASNIQYF | TGTGCCAGCAGCCAAGATCCCTCCTGGGGGGCATCAAACATTCAGTACTTC | TRBJ2-4 | TRBV14 | - | -
CASSFKRNTEAFF | TGTGCCAGCAGCTTTAAAAGGAACACTGAAGCTTTCTTT | TRBJ1-1 | TRBV11-3 | - | -
CASRPTTAWETQYF | TGTGCCAGCAGACCGACCACGGCCTGGGAGACCCAGTACTTC | TRBJ2-5 | TRBV6-1 | few | -
CAWTPRGGYEQYF | TGTGCCTGGACTCCTAGGGGCGGCTACGAGCAGTACTTC | TRBJ2-7 | TRBV30 | - | -
CASSQGRAYEQYF | TGTGCCAGCAGCCAAGGCAGGGCCTACGAGCAGTACTTC | TRBJ2-7 | TRBV9 | - | -
CASSFYQGSPTDTQYF | TGTGCCAGCAGTTTCTATCAGGGGAGTCCCACAGATACGCAGTATTTT | TRBJ2-3 | TRBV6-6 | - | -
CASSQTSREGSGELFF | TGTGCCAGCAGCCAGACTAGCAGGGAGGGTTCCGGGGAGCTGTTTTTT | TRBJ2-2 | TRBV21-1 | few | -
CSVSTVRGYTF | TGCAGCGTTTCGACAGTACGGGGCTACACCTTC | TRBJ1-2 | TRBV29-1 | - | -
CASSLVPSNYGYTF | TGTGCCAGCAGCTTAGTTCCTTCTAACTATGGCTACACCTTC | TRBJ1-2 | TRBV11-1 | few | -
CASSKRGGTDGVNTEAFF | TGTGCCAGCAGCAAAAGAGGAGGGACCGACGGGGTGAACACTGAAGCTTTCTTT | TRBJ1-1 | TRBV21-1 | - | -
CASSDSGSSYEQYF | TGTGCCAGCAGCGATAGCGGGAGTTCCTACGAGCAGTACTTC | TRBJ2-7 | TRBV13 | - | TRBD2
CASSLRSSGNTIYF | TGTGCCAGCAGTTTAAGAAGCTCTGGAAACACCATATATTTT | TRBJ1-3 | TRBV27 | - | -
CASSPSHSIGGWSYNEQFF | TGTGCCAGCAGCCCCAGCCACTCTATCGGGGGATGGTCCTACAATGAGCAGTTCTTC | TRBJ2-1 | TRBV7-9 | - | -
CASGLPTGGRSEAFF | TGTGCTAGTGGTTTGCCAACGGGGGGCAGGAGTGAAGCTTTCTTT | TRBJ1-1 | TRBV12-5 | - | -
CASSNSGGEYNEQFF | TGTGCCAGCAGTAATAGCGGGGGGGAGTACAATGAGCAGTTCTTC | TRBJ2-1 | TRBV6-1 | few | TRBD2
CASSPGTGGYEQFF | TGTGCCAGCAGCCCCGGGACAGGGGGCTATGAGCAGTTCTTC | TRBJ2-1 | TRBV6-5 | - | TRBD1
CASSDGWEQFF | TGCGCCAGCAGTGATGGCTGGGAGCAGTTCTTC | TRBJ2-1 | TRBV10-1 | medium-sized | -
CASSFGRGNQPQHF | TGTGCCAGCAGTTTTGGGCGGGGCAATCAGCCCCAGCATTTT | TRBJ1-5 | TRBV27 | - | -
CATSRDRGTPNEQFF | TGTGCCACCAGCAGAGATCGAGGTACCCCCAATGAGCAGTTCTTC | TRBJ2-1 | TRBV15 | - | -
CASSPYTGPRDEQYF | TGTGCCAGCAGTCCTTACACAGGCCCCCGGGACGAGCAGTACTTC | TRBJ2-7 | TRBV6-5 | - | -
CASSEGSYGYTF | TGCGCCAGCAGTGAAGGCTCCTATGGCTACACCTTC | TRBJ1-2 | TRBV10-2 | once | -
CASRAGGITDTQYF | TGTGCCAGCAGGGCGGGGGGGATCACAGATACGCAGTATTTT | TRBJ2-3 | TRBV27 | - | TRBD2